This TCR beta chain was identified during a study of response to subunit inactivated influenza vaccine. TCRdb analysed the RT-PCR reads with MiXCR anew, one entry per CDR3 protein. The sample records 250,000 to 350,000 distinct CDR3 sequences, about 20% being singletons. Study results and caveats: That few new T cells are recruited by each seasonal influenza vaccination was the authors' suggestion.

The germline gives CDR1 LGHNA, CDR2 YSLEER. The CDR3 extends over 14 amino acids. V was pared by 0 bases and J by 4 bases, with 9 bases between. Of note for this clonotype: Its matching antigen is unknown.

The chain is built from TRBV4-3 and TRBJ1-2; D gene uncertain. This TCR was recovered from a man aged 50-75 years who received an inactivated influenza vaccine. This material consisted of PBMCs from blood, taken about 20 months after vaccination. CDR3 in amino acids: CASSQEEGTYGYTF. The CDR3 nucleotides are TGCGCCAGCAGCCAAGAAGAGGGTACCTATGGCTACACCTTC.